The 10 T cell receptor beta chains given below trace back to one sample, sequenced in a study of metastatic and nonmetastatic thyroid tumors. Nobody among the patients had been given any treatment before thyroid surgery. TCRdb re-called the PCR reads via MiXCR. The sample lists about 30,000 clones; 20% to 25% were seen once. The material sequenced was blood. The receptors derive from a female donor with papillary thyroid cancer or a benign thyroid nodule (not recorded which). Some clones in this sample may be carry-over from other donors' samples.

J is TRBJ2-2 and V is TRBV5-1, with 7 bases that match TRBD2. This CDR3 region has 16 residues. Germline V lookup: CDR1 SGHRS, CDR2 YFSETQ. J was trimmed by 5 bases and V by 4 bases; bases with no gene match: 11. CDR3 in amino acids: CASSLQGGSRTGELFF. DNA for the CDR3: TGCGCCAGCAGCCTCCAGGGCGGGAGCCGGACCGGGGAGCTGTTTTTT.

This clone has a count of ten or more. The V and J genes are TRBV5-4 and TRBJ2-3; 9 bases agree with TRBD2. The CDR3 length is 16 residues. J gave up 0 bases and V 10 bases, and 12 bases lay outside the gene matches. Germline CDR1 is SGHNT and CDR2 is YYREEE (reference sequence). CDR3 residues: CALTFSSGISTDTQYF. DNA of the CDR3: TGTGCCCTCACATTCTCTAGCGGGATTAGCACAGATACGCAGTATTTT.

The table lists this clone with a few counts. J is TRBJ2-1 and V is TRBV2; no clear D. The V and J ends lost 6 bases and 4 bases respectively, with 7 bases between them. The CDR3 totals 12 residues. Germline CDR1 is SNHLY and CDR2 is FYNNEI. CDR3 region: CASRTEYNEQFF. The CDR3 DNA is TGTGCCAGCAGAACAGAATACAATGAGCAGTTCTTC.

This clone appeared a few times. V usage is TRBV19 and J usage is TRBJ2-3; D uncertain. V lost 11 bases and J 6 bases, leaving 18 bases between the germline ends. The length of the CDR3 is 13 residues. Germline-derived CDR1 and CDR2 are LNHDA and SQIVND (reference sequence). CDR3 sequence (DNA): TGTGCCTCAGGTCCCCCCCAAGGCGATACGCAGTATTTT. Translation gives CASGPPQGDTQYF.

The genes are TRBV2 and TRBJ1-1, with a weak D call TRBD1 (5 bases). Germline V CDR1 and CDR2: SNHLY, FYNNEI. This CDR3 has 13 residues. V lost 6 bases to trimming and J lost 1 base, with 9 bases between them. CDR3 in DNA: TGTGCCAGCAGCTACACAGGGAACACTGAAGCTTTCTTT. The encoded protein is CASSYTGNTEAFF.

The gene calls are TRBV15 and TRBJ1-3; 11 bases align to TRBD1. Germline CDR1 LNHNV, CDR2 YYDKDF (reference sequence). Trimming cost V 3 bases and J 0 bases; bases outside gene matches: 10. This CDR3 has 19 residues. CDR3 bases: TGTGCCACCAGCAGCGGTTGGGGACAGGGGGGTCTCTCTGGAAACACCATATATTTT. Its protein is CATSSGWGQGGLSGNTIYF. The whole variable domain, remainder taken from reference TRBV15 and TRBJ1-3, is DAMVIQNPRYQVTQFGKPVTLSCSQTLNHNVMYWYQQKSSQAPKLLFHYYDKDFNNEADTPDNFQSRRPNTSFCFLDIRSPGLGDTAMYLCATSSGWGQGGLSGNTIYFGEGSWLTVV.

In its sample, this clone was seen many times. The rearrangement links TRBV27 to TRBJ2-7, with TRBD1 matching over 7 bases. CDR1 and CDR2 (germline): MNHEY, SMNVEV (reference sequence). This CDR3 is built from 18 residues. With 0 bases clipped from V and 2 bases from J, the junction kept 13 bases outside the gene matches. The CDR3 DNA sequence: TGTGCCAGCAGTTTATCCAGCCCCGCACAGGGGCGAACCTACGAGCAGTACTTC. Protein sequence: CASSLSSPAQGRTYEQYF.

V usage is TRBV7-9 and J usage is TRBJ2-5, with 10 bases lining up with TRBD2. The CDR3 is made up of 17 amino acids. Germline CDR1 SEHNR, CDR2 FQNEAQ (reference sequence). V gave up 5 bases and J gave up 5 bases; unmatched junction bases: 14. The CDR3 loop reads CASSPKRLAGVRETQYF. Here the CDR3 DNA reads TGTGCCAGCAGCCCCAAGCGGCTAGCGGGGGTACGGGAGACCCAGTACTTC.

This clone was seen more than once but under ten times. V is TRBV6-1 and J is TRBJ2-3, with no clear D. The CDR3 spans 12 residues. Trimming left V 4 bases short and J 7 bases short, with 9 bases between. From germline, CDR1 is MNHNS and CDR2 SASEGT. CDR3 in DNA: TGTGCCAGCAGTGCTACTGTGAATACGCAGTATTTT. Protein sequence: CASSATVNTQYF.

The rearrangement joins TRBV5-1 to TRBJ1-5; D is undetermined. Germline V gene sequence: CDR1 SGHRS, CDR2 YFSETQ. The V end was cut by 0 bases, the J end by 4 bases, with 5 bases between. This CDR3 comprises 13 residues. This chain's CDR3 is CASSLAENQPQHF. CDR3 DNA sequence: TGCGCCAGCAGCTTGGCCGAAAATCAGCCCCAGCATTTT.